The next 13 T cell receptor beta chains were all read from a single sample in a study of spatial heterogeneity in lung cancer (dated by TCRdb to between 2018 and 2021). The sample's time point label is to be understood as: blood at routine non-recurrence follow-up after resection. Receptor libraries were prepared by 5' RACE. The sequencing machine was a NextSeq 500. The public reads were run again by TCRdb, first through fastp at Q25 and then through MiXCR, and only productive beta chains were kept. Merged by CDR3 protein, the rows form single entries marked with the most common genes and DNA. Across this sample there are about 36,000 distinct CDR3 sequences, with approximately 7.5% seen only once. Of the sample, 9.4% is held by the ten largest clones. Sample: PBMCs, taken at follow-up. Receptors originate from a male donor with early-stage non-small cell lung cancer.

The chain couples TRBV6-4 to TRBJ2-3; D might be TRBD1 or TRBD2, each matching 5 bases. This CDR3 region has 16 residues. The V gene's germline CDR1 is MRHNA and CDR2 SNTAGT. The V and J ends lost 0 bases and 6 bases respectively, with 16 bases between them. The DNA of the CDR3 is TGTGCCAGCAGTGACTCTGGGGGTCGAGGTTCGGATACGCAGTATTTT. It yields the protein CASSDSGGRGSDTQYF.

This clonotype was detected many times. The chain employs TRBV19 and TRBJ1-2, with D possibly TRBD1 on 5 matching bases. The CDR3 contains 12 residues. CDR1 is LNHDA, CDR2 SQIVND, per germline (reference sequence). The ends were cut back, 11 bases at V and 3 bases at J, with 13 bases in the middle. The CDR3 protein is CASEGIHYGYTF. The CDR3 region has the DNA TGTGCCTCAGAGGGGATACACTATGGCTACACCTTC.

The table lists this clonotype with many counts. The V and J genes are TRBV5-1 and TRBJ2-7; weak D call: TRBD2 (6 bases). The CDR3 length is 14 residues. CDR1 is SGHRS and CDR2 is YFSETQ in the germline V gene. Trimming took 2 bases from V and 5 from J, leaving 14 bases between them. The CDR3 nucleotides read TGCGCCAGCAGCTTTGGGGACTCCAGCCACGAGCAGTACTTC. Its translation is CASSFGDSSHEQYF.

This clonotype was found a few times. The CDR3 here is CASSLDIAGPEQFF. DNA for the CDR3: TGTGCCAGCAGCTTAGATATCGCAGGTCCTGAGCAGTTCTTC. V usage is TRBV7-8 and J usage is TRBJ2-1; unclear D gene. The CDR3 spans 14 residues. Trimming shortened V by 1 base and J by 9 bases, and 13 bases separated the two germline ends. In germline, CDR1 is SGHVS, CDR2 FQNEAQ.

This clonotype was picked up many times. The V gene is TRBV12-3 or TRBV12-4, the J gene TRBJ1-1; 7 bases match TRBD1. The V and J ends lost 4 bases and 5 bases, in that order; junction bases with no gene match: 10. The CDR3 runs 15 residues. The CDR3 nucleotides are TGTGCCAGCAGTTCACAGGAACAGGGGAGGACTGAAGCTTTCTTT. Its protein product is CASSSQEQGRTEAFF.

Ten or more counts support this clonotype. The chain joins TRBV2 to TRBJ2-7; D gene unclear. The CDR3 covers 15 residues. V was trimmed by 5 bases and J by 3 bases, leaving 17 bases between them. Looked up from germline, CDR1 is SNHLY and CDR2 is FYNNEI. The CDR3, as DNA: TGTGCCAGCAGTCCCACTGTTAGCACTTTCTACGAGCAGTACTTC. Its translation is CASSPTVSTFYEQYF.

At least ten counts were recorded for this clonotype. The gene calls are TRBV25-1 and TRBJ1-1; 10 nucleotides agree with TRBD1. The CDR3 runs to 16 residues. V trimming: 4 bases; J trimming: 8 bases; junction bases outside the gene matches: 13. From germline, CDR1 is MGHDK and CDR2 SYGVNS. This CDR3 reads CASSGWDRGGSGEAFF. DNA for the CDR3: TGTGCCAGCAGTGGCTGGGACAGGGGTGGCTCTGGGGAAGCTTTCTTT.

This clonotype was found many times. The chain combines TRBV18 with TRBJ2-2; 10 bases map to TRBD2. CDR3 size: 15 residues. Germline V gives CDR1 KGHSH, CDR2 LQKENI. Trimming removed 6 bases from V and 1 base from J; junction bases left unmatched: 2. The CDR3 loop reads CASSSSGRNTGELFF. In nucleotides, the CDR3 is TGTGCCAGCTCCTCTAGCGGGAGGAACACCGGGGAGCTGTTTTTT.

This clonotype was detected many times. CDR3 nucleotides: TGTGCCAGCAGCTTAGTTTGGGGCCCAAATGAAAAACTGTTTTTT. This codes for CASSLVWGPNEKLFF. The chain employs TRBV7-2 and TRBJ1-4; TRBD1 is a possible D gene (5 bases). From germline, CDR1 is SGHTA and CDR2 FQGNSA. The CDR3 extends over 15 amino acids. V dropped 1 base and J dropped 5 bases, with 11 bases sitting between them.

The chain carries TRBV2 and TRBJ2-2; D is tentatively TRBD1 or TRBD2 (5 bases each). Between the trimmed V and J ends, which lost 7 bases and 2 bases, there was a span of 11 bases. Germline assignment: CDR1 SNHLY and CDR2 FYNNEI. The CDR3 spans 14 residues. CDR3 sequence reads: CASTAGTNTGELFF. The CDR3, as DNA: TGTGCCAGCACGGCAGGGACCAACACCGGGGAGCTGTTTTTT.

This clonotype was seen only a few times. This rearrangement joins TRBV20-1 to TRBJ1-2; D is uncertain. This CDR3 is 12 amino acids long. V lost 7 bases to trimming and J lost 5 bases, with 14 bases between them. Germline V gene lookup returns CDR1 DFQATT and CDR2 SNEGSKA (reference sequence). The CDR3 is CSENRLSYGYTF. The DNA of the CDR3 is TGCAGTGAGAATCGGCTTTCTTATGGCTACACCTTC.

This clonotype was found many times. The chain is built from TRBV24-1 and TRBJ2-1, with D perhaps given as TRBD1 or TRBD2 (5 bases each). V shed 3 bases and J shed 3 bases, with 8 bases lying between them. The V gene's germline CDR1 is KGHDR and CDR2 SFDVKD. This CDR3 region has 14 residues. Here the CDR3 DNA reads TGTGCCACCAGTGATGGGGGTTTCTACAATGAGCAGTTCTTC. Translating it yields CATSDGGFYNEQFF.

This clonotype was seen many times. The V gene is TRBV12-3 or TRBV12-4, the J gene TRBJ2-7; 7 bases map to TRBD2. The CDR3 sequence is 14 residues long. V was clipped by 5 bases and J by 4 bases; unmatched bases: 8. The CDR3 loop is CASSAGVGKYEQYF. CDR3 coding DNA: TGTGCCAGCAGTGCGGGAGTCGGGAAGTACGAGCAGTACTTC.